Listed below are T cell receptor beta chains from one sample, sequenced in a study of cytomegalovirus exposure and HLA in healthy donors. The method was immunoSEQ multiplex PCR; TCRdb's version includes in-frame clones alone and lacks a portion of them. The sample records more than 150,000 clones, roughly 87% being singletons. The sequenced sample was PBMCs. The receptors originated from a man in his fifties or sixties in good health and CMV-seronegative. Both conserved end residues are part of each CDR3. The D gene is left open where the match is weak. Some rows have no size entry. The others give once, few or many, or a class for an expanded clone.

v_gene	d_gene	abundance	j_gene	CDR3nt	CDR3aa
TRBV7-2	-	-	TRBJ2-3	TGTGCCAGCAGCCTTTACACAGATACGCAGTATTTT	CASSLYTDTQYF
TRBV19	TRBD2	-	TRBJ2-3	TGTGCCAGTAGAGGCGCCGGGACTAGCGGACTATTTAGCACAGATACGCAGTATTTT	CASRGAGTSGLFSTDTQYF
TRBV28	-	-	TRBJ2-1	TGTGCCAGGGTAATATGGACACTCCCAAATGAGCAGTTCTTC	CARVIWTLPNEQFF
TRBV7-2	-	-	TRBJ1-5	TGTGCCAGCAGAAGCGGTCAATTCAATCAGCCCCAGCATTTT	CASRSGQFNQPQHF
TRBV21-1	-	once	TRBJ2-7	TGTGCCAGCAGCAAAGAGACTAGCGGGACCTACGAGCAGTACTTC	CASSKETSGTYEQYF
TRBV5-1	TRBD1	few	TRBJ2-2	TGCGCCAGCAGAAGGGGCGGACAGGGGAACACCGGGGAGCTGTTTTTT	CASRRGGQGNTGELFF
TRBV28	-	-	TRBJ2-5	TGTGCCAGCAGACCCGGGACCCAGTACTTC	CASRPGTQYF
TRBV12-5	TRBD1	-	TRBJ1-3	TGTGCTAGTGCCCGAGGACAGGGCGCCTCTGGAAACACCATATATTTT	CASARGQGASGNTIYF
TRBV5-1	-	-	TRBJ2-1	TGCGCCAGCAGCTTGGATCCTAGCTCCTACAATGAGCAGTTCTTC	CASSLDPSSYNEQFF
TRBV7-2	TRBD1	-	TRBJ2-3	TGTGCCAGCAGACGCGGACAGGGGGTCTTAGATACGCAGTATTTT	CASRRGQGVLDTQYF
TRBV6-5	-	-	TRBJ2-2	TGTGCCAGCAGTCTTTACACCGGGGAGCTGTTTTTT	CASSLYTGELFF
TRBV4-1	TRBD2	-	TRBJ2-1	TGCGCCAGCAGCCAAGATGTACTAGCGTTCAATGAGCAGTTCTTC	CASSQDVLAFNEQFF
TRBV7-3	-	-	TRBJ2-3	TGTGCCAGCAGCCTGGGGGGGGCGAGGGCAGATACGCAGTATTTT	CASSLGGARADTQYF
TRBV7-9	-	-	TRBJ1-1	TGTGCCAGCAGCCCCCGGTTGTTGGGCAGGCAGAACACTGAAGCTTTCTTT	CASSPRLLGRQNTEAFF
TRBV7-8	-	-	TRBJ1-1	TGTGCCAGCAGCCCTTTTGAGGCTGAAGCTTTCTTT	CASSPFEAEAFF
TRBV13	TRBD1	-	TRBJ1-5	TGTGCCAGCAGCCCCCCTCAGACAGGGAGAATGTGTCAGCCCCAGCATTTT	CASSPPQTGRMCQPQHF
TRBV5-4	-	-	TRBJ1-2	TGTGCCAGCAGCGGTGTTGGAGGGTATAGCTACACCTTC	CASSGVGGYSYTF
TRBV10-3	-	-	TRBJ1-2	TGTGCCATCAGGGGGAGCGAGGGCTATGGCTACACCTTC	CAIRGSEGYGYTF
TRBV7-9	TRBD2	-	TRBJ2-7	TGTTCCAGCAGCTTAACACTAGCGGGGGATCGGGAGCAGTACTTC	CSSSLTLAGDREQYF
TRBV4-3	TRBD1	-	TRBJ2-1	TGCGCCAGCAGCCTAAGACAGGGCAATGAGCAGTTCTTC	CASSLRQGNEQFF
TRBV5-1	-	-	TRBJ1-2	TGCGCCAGCAGCTTGGAACTAGCGGATTATGGCTACACCTTC	CASSLELADYGYTF
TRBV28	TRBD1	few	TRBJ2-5	TGTGCCAGCAGTTCACAGGGGGCCTGGGAGACCCAGTACTTC	CASSSQGAWETQYF
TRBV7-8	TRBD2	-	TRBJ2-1	TGTGCCAGCAGCCGCCCGGGACTAGCGGCCAACAATGAGCAGTTCTTC	CASSRPGLAANNEQFF
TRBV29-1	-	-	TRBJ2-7	TGCAGCGTTTCTGACTATCACCAGTCCTACGAGCAGTACTTC	CSVSDYHQSYEQYF
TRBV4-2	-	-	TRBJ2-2	TGTGCCAGCAGCCGGCCGGCGGCAAGCACCGGGGAGCTGTTTTTT	CASSRPAASTGELFF
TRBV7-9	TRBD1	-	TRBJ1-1	TGTTCCAGCAGCACAGGTCGGGACAGGGCTGCTGAAGCTTTCTTT	CSSSTGRDRAAEAFF
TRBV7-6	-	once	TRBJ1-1	TGTGCCAGCAGCTTAGGGGCGGGGGTTGACACTGAAGCTTTCTTT	CASSLGAGVDTEAFF
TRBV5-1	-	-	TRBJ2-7	TGCGCCAGCAGCTTACCAGGAGGCGCCTACGAGCAGTACTTC	CASSLPGGAYEQYF
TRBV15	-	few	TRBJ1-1	TGTGCCACCAGCAGAGTGGAAGAGGGGAACACTGAAGCTTTCTTT	CATSRVEEGNTEAFF
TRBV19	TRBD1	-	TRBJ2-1	TGTGCCAGTAGTTGGCAGGGGGCCTACAATGAGCAGTTCTTC	CASSWQGAYNEQFF
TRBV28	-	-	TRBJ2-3	TGTGCCAGCACCACGGGACTGGTTGCTCCCGATACGCAGTATTTT	CASTTGLVAPDTQYF
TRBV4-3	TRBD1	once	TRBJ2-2	TGCGCCAGCAGCCGTCGACAGGGGCTGGAGACCGGGGAGCTGTTTTTT	CASSRRQGLETGELFF
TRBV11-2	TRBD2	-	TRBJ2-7	TGTGCCAGCAGCTTGACGGGGGGGAAGCAGTACTTC	CASSLTGGKQYF
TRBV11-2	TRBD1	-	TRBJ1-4	TGTGCCAGCAGCCGACTTCCGGGACAGGGTGGCAGAACTAATGAAAAACTGTTTTTT	CASSRLPGQGGRTNEKLFF
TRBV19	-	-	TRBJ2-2	TGTGCCAGTAGTAGAAGGGGTGGGAACACCGGGGAGCTGTTTTTT	CASSRRGGNTGELFF
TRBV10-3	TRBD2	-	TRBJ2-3	TGTGCCATCAGTGAGTGGCCTAGCGGGGGGGGCACAGATACGCAGTATTTT	CAISEWPSGGGTDTQYF
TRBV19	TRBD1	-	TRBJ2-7	TGTGCCAGTAGCGCGGGCTCGGGACAGAGCTCCTACGAGCAGTACTTC	CASSAGSGQSSYEQYF
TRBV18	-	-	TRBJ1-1	TGTGCCAGCTCGCCAGTAGTGACTGAAGCTTTCTTT	CASSPVVTEAFF
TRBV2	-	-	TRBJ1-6	TGTGCCAGCCGCGGGGAGGGGAAATCACCCCTCCACTTT	CASRGEGKSPLHF
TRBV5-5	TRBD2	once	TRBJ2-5	TGTGCCAGCAGCTTATTTGGCGGGGGGGCCTTAGAGACCCAGTACTTC	CASSLFGGGALETQYF
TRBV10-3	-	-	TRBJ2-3	TGTGCCACTCGCTTTGACAAAGACACAGATACGCAGTATTTT	CATRFDKDTDTQYF
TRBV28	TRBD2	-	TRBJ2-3	TGTGCCAGCAGTTTAGGGGGTGGCGGGAGTATAACAGATACGCAGTATTTT	CASSLGGGGSITDTQYF
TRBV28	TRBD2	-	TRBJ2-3	TGTGCCAGCAGTTTACCGTTTAGCGGGACCCCTCGCACAGATACGCAGTATTTT	CASSLPFSGTPRTDTQYF
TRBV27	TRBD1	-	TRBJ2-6	TGTGCCAGCAGTTCAGGGACAGCTCCATCTGGGGCCAACGTCCTGACTTTC	CASSSGTAPSGANVLTF
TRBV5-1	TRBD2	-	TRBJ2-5	TGCGCCAGCAGCCCGGGACTAGCGGGGGGAGCAAAGACCCAGTACTTC	CASSPGLAGGAKTQYF
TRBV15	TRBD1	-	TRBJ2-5	TGTGCCACCAGCAGGGACAGGGGACAAGAGACCCAGTACTTC	CATSRDRGQETQYF
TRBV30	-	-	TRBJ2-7	TGTGCCTGGGCAGGGGTCCCCTACGAGCAGTACTTC	CAWAGVPYEQYF
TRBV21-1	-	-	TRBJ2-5	TGTGCCAGCAGCAGGGGAGGGACAGGGCGGGAAGAGACCCAGTACTTC	CASSRGGTGREETQYF
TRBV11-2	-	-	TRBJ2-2	TGTGCCAGCAGCTTACAGGGCACCGGGGAGCTGTTTTTT	CASSLQGTGELFF
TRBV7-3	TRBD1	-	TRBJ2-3	TGTGCCAGCAGCTTATGGGGACAGATAACAGATACGCAGTATTTT	CASSLWGQITDTQYF
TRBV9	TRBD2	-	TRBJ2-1	TGTGCCAGCAGTGAACTAGCGGGCTTCAGCTCCTACAATGAGCAGTTCTTC	CASSELAGFSSYNEQFF
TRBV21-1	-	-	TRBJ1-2	TGTGCCAGCAGCACCCCCGAGGCGCCCCATGGCTACACCTTC	CASSTPEAPHGYTF
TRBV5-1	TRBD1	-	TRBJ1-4	TGCGCCAGCAGCTTGGCCCAAGACAGGGGAGAAAAACTGTTTTTT	CASSLAQDRGEKLFF
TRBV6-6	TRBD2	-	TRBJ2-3	TGTGCCAGCAGTTACAGTGGGAGCGGGAGTCGGCATACGCAGTATTTT	CASSYSGSGSRHTQYF